This TCR beta chain was identified during a study of blood T cell repertoires in COVID-19. Study details: Sites across the United States, Italy and Spain contributed samples from acute and convalescent COVID-19. PBMCs, B-cell-depleted T cells, or T cells provided the cDNA or gDNA that made up the material.

Repertoires were generated with immunoSEQ multiplex PCR, while TCRdb's copy carries only in-frame clones and drops some. The sample lists 85,000 to 110,000 clones; approximately 88% were seen once. This clonotype originated in a woman aged 55-69 years with acute or convalescent COVID-19. Sequenced material: peripheral blood.

The CDR3 region is CASSVQGMNTEAFF. CDR3 in DNA: TGTGCCAGCAGTGTCCAGGGGATGAACACTGAAGCTTTCTTT. This chain joins TRBV2 and TRBJ1-1; perhaps TRBD1 as D (6 bases). CDR3 length: 14 amino acids. Trimming removed 4 bases at V and 0 bases at J, with 9 bases between. The V gene's germline CDR1 is SNHLY and CDR2 FYNNEI.